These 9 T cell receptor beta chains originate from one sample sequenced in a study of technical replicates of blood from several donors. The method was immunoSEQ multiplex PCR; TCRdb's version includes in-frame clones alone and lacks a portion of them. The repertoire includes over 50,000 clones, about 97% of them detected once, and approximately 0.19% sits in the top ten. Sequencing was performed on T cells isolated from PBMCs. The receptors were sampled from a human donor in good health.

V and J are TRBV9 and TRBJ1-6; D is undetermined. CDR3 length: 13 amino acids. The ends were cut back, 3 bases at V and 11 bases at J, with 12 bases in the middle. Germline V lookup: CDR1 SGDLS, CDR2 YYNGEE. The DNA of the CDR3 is TGTGCCAGCAGCGAAAACTCCATTGCACCCCTCCACTTT. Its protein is CASSENSIAPLHF.

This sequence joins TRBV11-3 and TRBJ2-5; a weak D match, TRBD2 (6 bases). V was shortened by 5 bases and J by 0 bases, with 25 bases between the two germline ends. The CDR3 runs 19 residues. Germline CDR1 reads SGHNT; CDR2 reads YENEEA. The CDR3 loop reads CASSGLERTIFGYQETQYF. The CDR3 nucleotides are TGTGCCAGCAGCGGACTCGAACGGACTATATTCGGTTACCAAGAGACCCAGTACTTC.

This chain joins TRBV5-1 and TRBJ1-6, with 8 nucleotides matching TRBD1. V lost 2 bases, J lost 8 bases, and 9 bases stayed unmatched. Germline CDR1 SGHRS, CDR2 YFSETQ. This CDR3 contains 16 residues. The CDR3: CASSLRQGRRDSPLHF. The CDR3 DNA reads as TGCGCCAGCAGCTTACGACAGGGGCGAAGAGATTCACCCCTCCACTTT.

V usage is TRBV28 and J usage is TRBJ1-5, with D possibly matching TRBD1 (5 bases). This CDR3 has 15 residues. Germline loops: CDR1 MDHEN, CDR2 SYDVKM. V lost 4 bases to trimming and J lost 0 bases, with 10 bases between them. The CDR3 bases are TGTGCCAGCAGTTCGGGACTCTATAGCAATCAGCCCCAGCATTTT. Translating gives CASSSGLYSNQPQHF.

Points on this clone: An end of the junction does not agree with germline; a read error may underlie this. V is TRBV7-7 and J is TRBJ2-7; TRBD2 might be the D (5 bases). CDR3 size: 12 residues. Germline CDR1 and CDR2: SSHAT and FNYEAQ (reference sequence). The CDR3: CASTGGSYEQYF. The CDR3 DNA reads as TGTGCTAGCACCGGAGGCTCCTACGAGCAGTACTTC.

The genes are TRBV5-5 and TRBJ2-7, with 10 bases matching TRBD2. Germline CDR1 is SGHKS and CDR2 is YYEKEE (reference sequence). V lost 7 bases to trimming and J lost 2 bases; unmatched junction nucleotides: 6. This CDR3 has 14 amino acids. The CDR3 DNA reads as TGTGCCAGCTCTAGCGGGAGCTCGGCCTACGAGCAGTACTTC. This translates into CASSSGSSAYEQYF.

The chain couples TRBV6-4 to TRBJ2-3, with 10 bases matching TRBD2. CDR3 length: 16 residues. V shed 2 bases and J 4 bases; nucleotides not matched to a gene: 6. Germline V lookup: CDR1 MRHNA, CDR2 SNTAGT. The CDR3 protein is CASSDQASGSADTQYF. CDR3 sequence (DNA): TGTGCCAGCAGTGACCAGGCTAGCGGGAGTGCAGATACGCAGTATTTT.

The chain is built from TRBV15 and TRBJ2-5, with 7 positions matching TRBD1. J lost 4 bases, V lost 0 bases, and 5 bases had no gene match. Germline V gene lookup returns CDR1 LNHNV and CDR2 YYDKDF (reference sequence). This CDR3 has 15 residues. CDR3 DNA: TGTGCCACCAGCAGAGATGTAGGGGGCTTAGAGACCCAGTACTTC. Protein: CATSRDVGGLETQYF.

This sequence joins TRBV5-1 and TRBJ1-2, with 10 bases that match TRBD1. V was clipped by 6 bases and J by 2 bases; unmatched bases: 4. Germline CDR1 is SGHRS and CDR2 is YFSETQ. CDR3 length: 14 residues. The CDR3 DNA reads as TGCGCCAGCACCCCGGGACAGGGGAACTATGGCTACACCTTC. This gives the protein CASTPGQGNYGYTF.